These 12 T cell receptor beta chains originate from one sample sequenced in a study of T cell responses to AZD1222 COVID-19 vaccine listed by TCRdb under 2021. The receptor library was made with the immunoSEQ multiplex PCR assay. Here the immuneACCESS table is served through TCRdb, limited to in-frame sequences with V and J called. Missing clones are a known gap in these copies; in checked studies unresolved V genes cover under half, and the rest lacks a known reason. This sample is represented by 100,000 to 120,000 clones; 85% to 95% of them were singletons. Roughly 7.8% of the sample comes from the top ten. The time point label, read with the paper, signifies: baseline before first vaccination. The source was peripheral blood, collected on day 0 of AZD1222 vaccination. The receptor source for this set is an adult in good health.

This rearrangement joins TRBV6-4 to TRBJ2-1; 8 nucleotides match TRBD1. The CDR3 covers 14 residues. V lost 4 bases and J lost 7; bases outside the gene matches: 6. From germline, CDR1 is MRHNA and CDR2 SNTAGT. The CDR3 DNA reads TGTGCCAGCAGTGCCCAGGGGGCGCGGAATGAGCAGTTCTTC. This codes for CASSAQGARNEQFF.

V gene TRBV7-8 combines with J gene TRBJ2-6; TRBD1 matches 7 bases. V gave up 4 bases and J gave up 0 bases; unmatched junction bases: 3. From germline, CDR1 is SGHVS and CDR2 FQNEAQ. The CDR3 contains 16 residues. CDR3 protein: CASSSPGGSGANVLTF. As DNA, the CDR3 is TGTGCCAGCAGCTCTCCAGGGGGCTCTGGGGCCAACGTCCTGACTTTC.

The chain has TRBV4-2 and TRBJ1-1; tentative D call: TRBD1 (5 bases). This CDR3 spans 16 amino acids. The V end was cut by 1 base, the J end by 4 bases, with 16 bases between. CDR1 LGHNA and CDR2 YNFKEQ come from the germline V gene. The CDR3 region has the DNA TGTGCCAGCAGCCAAGGGGTTGGGCAGGGCTTCACTGAAGCTTTCTTT. It translates to CASSQGVGQGFTEAFF.

The gene calls are TRBV28 and TRBJ2-7; TRBD1 might be the D (6 bases). Trimming removed 9 bases at V and 2 bases at J, with 11 bases between. The V gene's germline CDR1 is MDHEN and CDR2 SYDVKM. The CDR3 sequence is 12 residues long. The CDR3 DNA is TGTGCCAGTCGGACAGAGCCCTACGAGCAGTACTTC. It is translated as CASRTEPYEQYF.

V is TRBV6-2 or TRBV6-3 and J is TRBJ1-1; 10 bases are a match to TRBD1. Germline CDR1 and CDR2: MNHEY and SVGEGT. This CDR3 spans 17 amino acids. The V and J ends lost 2 bases and 3 bases, in that order; junction bases with no gene match: 9. In nucleotides, the CDR3 is TGTGCCAGCAGTTACCTGGGACAGGGGTTCGAGGACACTGAAGCTTTCTTT. Its translation is CASSYLGQGFEDTEAFF.

The table lists this clone with a count of one. This sequence joins TRBV30 and TRBJ1-2; weak D call: TRBD1 (6 bases). Germline lookup yields CDR1 GTSNPN and CDR2 SVGIG (reference sequence). The CDR3 contains 11 residues. Trimming left V 2 bases short and J 13 bases short, with 14 bases between. CDR3 residues: CAWSTSGVITF. The CDR3 DNA reads TGTGCCTGGAGTACCTCAGGGGTCATCACCTTC.

The gene calls are TRBV9 and TRBJ1-1; maybe TRBD1 (5 bases). The V and J ends lost 0 bases and 4 bases respectively, with 13 bases between them. The length of the CDR3 is 15 residues. Per germline, CDR1 SGDLS and CDR2 YYNGEE. The CDR3 loop reads CASSVALGLGTEAFF. The CDR3 DNA follows: TGTGCCAGCAGCGTAGCTCTGGGGCTGGGCACTGAAGCTTTCTTT.

The rearrangement links TRBV20-1 to TRBJ2-3, with D unresolved. V lost 3 bases, J lost 2 bases, and 12 bases lay in between. CDR1 DFQATT and CDR2 SNEGSKA come from the germline V gene (reference sequence). The length of the CDR3 is 14 residues. The CDR3 nucleotides read TGCAGTGCTAGTCGGCAACTCACCACAGATACGCAGTATTTT. Its protein product is CSASRQLTTDTQYF.

There are a few counts of this clone. CDR3 coding DNA: TGTGCCAGCAGCCAAGCGGGTCGGGTTCCCCCCGCTGAGCAGTTCTTC. Translating gives CASSQAGRVPPAEQFF. This chain links TRBV14 with TRBJ2-1; D gene ambiguous. This CDR3 spans 16 amino acids. Germline-derived CDR1 and CDR2 are SGHDN and FVKESK. V was clipped by 1 base and J by 9 bases, with 19 bases between them.

This clone has only one observation. The chain joins TRBV28 to TRBJ2-7; D unresolved. CDR3 length: 14 amino acids. Per the germline V gene, CDR1 is MDHEN and CDR2 is SYDVKM. V dropped 2 bases and J dropped 0 bases, with 8 bases sitting between them. The CDR3 DNA is TGTGCCAGCAGTTTAACGGCGAACTCCTACGAGCAGTACTTC. Amino acid sequence: CASSLTANSYEQYF. Full variable domain (outside the CDR3, taken from reference TRBV28 and TRBJ2-7): DVKVTQSSRYLVKRTGEKVFLECVQDMDHENMFWYRQDPGLGLRLIYFSYDVKMKEKGDIPEGYSVSREKKERFSLILESASTNQTSMYLCASSLTANSYEQYFGPGTRLTVT.

The V call is TRBV3-1 (or the pseudogene TRBV3-2), the J call TRBJ1-3; the D is unclear. V was clipped by 6 bases and J by 4 bases, with 13 bases between them. The CDR3 has 14 amino acids. Germline lookup yields CDR1 LGHDT and CDR2 YNNKEL (reference sequence). The CDR3 coding sequence is TGTGCCAGCAGGCTTTTGGGGTCGGGAAACACCATATATTTT. It translates to CASRLLGSGNTIYF.

The chain is built from TRBV5-1 and TRBJ2-2; 8 bases match TRBD1. The CDR3 extends over 14 amino acids. The germline CDR1 and CDR2 sequences are SGHRS and YFSETQ. Losses at the gene ends were 6 bases for V and 6 bases for J; bases not matched to a gene: 7. The CDR3 reads CASKWTGRAGELFF. CDR3 sequence (DNA): TGCGCCAGCAAGTGGACAGGGCGGGCCGGGGAGCTGTTTTTT.